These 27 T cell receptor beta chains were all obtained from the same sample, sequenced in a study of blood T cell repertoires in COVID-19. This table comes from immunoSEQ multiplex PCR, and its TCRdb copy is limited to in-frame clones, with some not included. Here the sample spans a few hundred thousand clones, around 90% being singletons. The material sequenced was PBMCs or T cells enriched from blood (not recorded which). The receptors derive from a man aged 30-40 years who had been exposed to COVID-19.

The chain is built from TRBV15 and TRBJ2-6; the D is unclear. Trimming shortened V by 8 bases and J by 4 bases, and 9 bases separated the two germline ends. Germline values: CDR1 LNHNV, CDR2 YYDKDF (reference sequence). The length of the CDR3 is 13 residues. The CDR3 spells CATDKQGANVLTF. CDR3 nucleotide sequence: TGTGCCACCGACAAACAGGGGGCCAACGTCCTGACTTTC.

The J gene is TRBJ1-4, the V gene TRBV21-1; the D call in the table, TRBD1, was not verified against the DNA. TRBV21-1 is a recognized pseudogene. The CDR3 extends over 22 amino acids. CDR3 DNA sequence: TGTGCCAGCAGCCTACCGAGGGCAGGTCCTTTGGGACAGGGGGCCTGGGGTGAAAAACTGTTTTTT. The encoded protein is CASSLPRAGPLGQGAWGEKLFF.

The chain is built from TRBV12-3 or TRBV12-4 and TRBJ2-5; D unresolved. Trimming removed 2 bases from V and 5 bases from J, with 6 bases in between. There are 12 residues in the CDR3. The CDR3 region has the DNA TGTGCCAGCAGTTTAAACTGGGAGACCCAGTACTTC. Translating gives CASSLNWETQYF.

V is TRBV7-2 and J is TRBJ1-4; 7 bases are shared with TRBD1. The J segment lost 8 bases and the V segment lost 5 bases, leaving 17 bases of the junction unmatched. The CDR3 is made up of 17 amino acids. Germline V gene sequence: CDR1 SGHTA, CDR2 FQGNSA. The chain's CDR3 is CASSLLPPRTGLEKLFF. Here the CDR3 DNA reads TGTGCCAGCAGCCTATTACCCCCTAGGACAGGACTCGAAAAACTGTTTTTT.

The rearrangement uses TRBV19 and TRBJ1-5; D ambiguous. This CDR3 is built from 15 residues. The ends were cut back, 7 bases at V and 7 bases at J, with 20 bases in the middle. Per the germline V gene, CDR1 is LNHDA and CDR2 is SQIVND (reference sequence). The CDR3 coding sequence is TGTGCCAGTACCGCAGGATCGCAGTCTGGGCAGCCCCAGCATTTT. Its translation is CASTAGSQSGQPQHF.

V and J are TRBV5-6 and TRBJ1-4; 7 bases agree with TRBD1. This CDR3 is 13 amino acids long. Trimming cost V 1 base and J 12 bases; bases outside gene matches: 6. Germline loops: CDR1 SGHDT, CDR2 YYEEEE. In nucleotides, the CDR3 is TGTGCCAGCAGCTTGTTCGACAGGGAGGAACTGTTTTTT. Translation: CASSLFDREELFF.

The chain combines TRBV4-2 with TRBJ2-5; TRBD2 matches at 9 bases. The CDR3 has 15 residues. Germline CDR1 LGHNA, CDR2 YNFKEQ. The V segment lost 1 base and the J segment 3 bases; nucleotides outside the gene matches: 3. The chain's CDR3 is CASSQAGTSKETQYF. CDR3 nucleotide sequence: TGTGCCAGCAGCCAAGCCGGGACTAGCAAAGAGACCCAGTACTTC.

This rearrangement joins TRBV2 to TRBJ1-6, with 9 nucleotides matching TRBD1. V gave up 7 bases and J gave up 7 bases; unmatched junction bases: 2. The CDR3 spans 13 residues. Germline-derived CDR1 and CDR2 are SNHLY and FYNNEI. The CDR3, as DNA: TGTGCCAGCACGGGACAGGGAAATTCACCCCTCCACTTT. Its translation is CASTGQGNSPLHF.

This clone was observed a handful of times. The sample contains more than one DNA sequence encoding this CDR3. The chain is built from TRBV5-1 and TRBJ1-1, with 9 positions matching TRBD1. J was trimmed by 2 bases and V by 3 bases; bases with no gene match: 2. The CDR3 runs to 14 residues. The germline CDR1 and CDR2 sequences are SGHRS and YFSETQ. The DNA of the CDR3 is TGCGCCAGCAGCTCGGGACAGGGTAACACTGAAGCTTTCTTT. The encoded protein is CASSSGQGNTEAFF.

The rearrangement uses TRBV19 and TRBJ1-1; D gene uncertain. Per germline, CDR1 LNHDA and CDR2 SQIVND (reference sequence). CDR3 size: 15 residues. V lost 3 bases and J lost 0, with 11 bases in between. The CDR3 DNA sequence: TGTGCCAGTAGTATGGAACAGCGGTTGAACACTGAAGCTTTCTTT. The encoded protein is CASSMEQRLNTEAFF.

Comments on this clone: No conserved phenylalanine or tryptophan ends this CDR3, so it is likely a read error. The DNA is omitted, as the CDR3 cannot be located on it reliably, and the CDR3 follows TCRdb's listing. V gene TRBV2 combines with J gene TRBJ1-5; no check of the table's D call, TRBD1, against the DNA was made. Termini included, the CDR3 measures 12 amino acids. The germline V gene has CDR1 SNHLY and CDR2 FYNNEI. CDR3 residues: CASSNGQGGVSL.

CDR3 bases: TGTGCCAGCAACGTAAACAGGGGCACTGAAGCTTTCTTT. Protein sequence: CASNVNRGTEAFF. The rearrangement uses TRBV7-2 and TRBJ1-1; 7 nucleotides align to TRBD1. The trim removed 7 bases at V and 4 bases at J, leaving 6 bases unmatched. Per germline, CDR1 SGHTA and CDR2 FQGNSA. The CDR3 length is 13 residues.

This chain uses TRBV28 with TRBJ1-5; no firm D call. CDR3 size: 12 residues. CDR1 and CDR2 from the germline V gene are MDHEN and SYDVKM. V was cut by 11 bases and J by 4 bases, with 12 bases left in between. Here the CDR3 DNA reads TGTGCCGCCCGGGTTTGGAATCAGCCCCAGCATTTT. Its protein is CAARVWNQPQHF.

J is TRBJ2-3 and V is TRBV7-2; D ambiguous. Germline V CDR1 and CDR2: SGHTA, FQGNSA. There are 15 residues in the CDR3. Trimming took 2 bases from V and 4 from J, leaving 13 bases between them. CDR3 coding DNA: TGTGCCAGCAGCTTATCCATATCTCAGGCAGATACGCAGTATTTT. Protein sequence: CASSLSISQADTQYF. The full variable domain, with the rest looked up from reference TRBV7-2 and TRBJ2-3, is GAGVSQSPSNKVTEKGKDVELRCDPISGHTALYWYRQSLGQGLEFLIYFQGNSAPDKSGLPSDRFSAERTGGSVSTLTIQRTQQEDSAVYLCASSLSISQADTQYFGPGTRLTVL.

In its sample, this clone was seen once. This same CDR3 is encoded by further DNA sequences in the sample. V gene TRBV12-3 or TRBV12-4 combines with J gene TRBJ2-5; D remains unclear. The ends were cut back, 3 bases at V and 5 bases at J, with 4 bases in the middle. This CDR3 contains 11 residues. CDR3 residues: CASSLRETQYF. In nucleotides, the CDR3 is TGTGCCAGCAGTTTGAGGGAGACCCAGTACTTC.

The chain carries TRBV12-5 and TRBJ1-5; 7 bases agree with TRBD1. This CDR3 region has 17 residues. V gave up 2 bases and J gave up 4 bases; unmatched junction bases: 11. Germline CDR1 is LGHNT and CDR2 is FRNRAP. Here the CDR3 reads CASGLLHQQGDNQPQHF. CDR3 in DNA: TGTGCTAGTGGTTTGCTCCATCAGCAGGGGGATAATCAGCCCCAGCATTTT.

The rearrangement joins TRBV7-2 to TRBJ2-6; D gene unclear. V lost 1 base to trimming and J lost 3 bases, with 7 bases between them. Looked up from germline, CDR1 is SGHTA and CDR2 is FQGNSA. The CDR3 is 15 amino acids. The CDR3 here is CASSLGHVGANVLTF. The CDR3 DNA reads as TGTGCCAGCAGCTTAGGGCATGTTGGGGCCAACGTCCTGACTTTC. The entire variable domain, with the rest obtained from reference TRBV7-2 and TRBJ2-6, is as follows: GAGVSQSPSNKVTEKGKDVELRCDPISGHTALYWYRQSLGQGLEFLIYFQGNSAPDKSGLPSDRFSAERTGGSVSTLTIQRTQQEDSAVYLCASSLGHVGANVLTFGAGSRLTVL.

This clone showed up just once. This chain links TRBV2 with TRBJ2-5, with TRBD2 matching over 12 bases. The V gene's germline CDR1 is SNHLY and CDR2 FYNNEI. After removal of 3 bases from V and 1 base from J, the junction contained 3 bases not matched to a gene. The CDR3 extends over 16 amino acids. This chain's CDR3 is CASSDQGLAGQETQYF. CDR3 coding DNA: TGTGCCAGCAGTGACCAGGGACTAGCGGGCCAAGAGACCCAGTACTTC.

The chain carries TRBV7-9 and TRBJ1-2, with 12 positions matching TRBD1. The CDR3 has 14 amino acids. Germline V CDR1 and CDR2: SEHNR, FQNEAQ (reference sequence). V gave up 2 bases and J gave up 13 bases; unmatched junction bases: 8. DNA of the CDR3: TGTGCCAGCAGCTTATTTAAGGGGACAGGGGGCGGCACCTTC. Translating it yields CASSLFKGTGGGTF.

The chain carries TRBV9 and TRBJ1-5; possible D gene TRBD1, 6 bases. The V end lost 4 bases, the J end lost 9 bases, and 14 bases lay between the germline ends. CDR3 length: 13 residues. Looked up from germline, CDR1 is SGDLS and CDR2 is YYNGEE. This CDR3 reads CASSPTGQWPQHF. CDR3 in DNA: TGTGCCAGCAGCCCCACCGGACAGTGGCCCCAGCATTTT.

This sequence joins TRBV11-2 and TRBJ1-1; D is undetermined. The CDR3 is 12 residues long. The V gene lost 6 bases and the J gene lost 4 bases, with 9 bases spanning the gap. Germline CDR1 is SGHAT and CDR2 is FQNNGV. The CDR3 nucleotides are TGTGCCAGCAGATCTGGAGCCACTGAAGCTTTCTTT. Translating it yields CASRSGATEAFF.

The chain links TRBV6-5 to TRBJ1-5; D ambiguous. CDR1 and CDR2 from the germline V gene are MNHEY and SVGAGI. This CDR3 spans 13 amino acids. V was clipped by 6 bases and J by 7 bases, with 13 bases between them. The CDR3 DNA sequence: TGTGCCAGCAGGAGGAGGGCGGGGCAGCCCCAGCATTTT. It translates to CASRRRAGQPQHF.

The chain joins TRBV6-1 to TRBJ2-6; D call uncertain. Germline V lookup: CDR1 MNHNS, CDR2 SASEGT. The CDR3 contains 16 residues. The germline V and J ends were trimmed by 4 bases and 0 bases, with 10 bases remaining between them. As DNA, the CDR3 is TGTGCCAGCAGTGTTGGCGGCTTCTCTGGGGCCAACGTCCTGACTTTC. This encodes CASSVGGFSGANVLTF.

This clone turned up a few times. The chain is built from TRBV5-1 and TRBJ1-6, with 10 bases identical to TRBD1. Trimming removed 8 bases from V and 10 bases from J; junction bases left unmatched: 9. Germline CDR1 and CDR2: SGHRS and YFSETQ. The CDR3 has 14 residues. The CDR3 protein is CASKPGGQGSPLHF. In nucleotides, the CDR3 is TGCGCCAGTAAACCGGGGGGACAGGGGTCACCCCTCCACTTT.

The CDR3 nucleotides are TGTGCCAGCAGTTACTCGAGGTATCAGCCCCAGCATTTT. Translated, it gives CASSYSRYQPQHF. The V gene is TRBV6-5, the J gene TRBJ1-5, with D uncertain. The length of the CDR3 is 13 residues. The V end lost 0 bases, the J end lost 5 bases, and 5 bases lay between the germline ends. Per the germline V gene, CDR1 is MNHEY and CDR2 is SVGAGI.

This CDR3 is CSPGILPLNEQFF. CDR3 coding DNA: TGCAGCCCGGGTATTCTACCCCTCAATGAGCAGTTCTTC. This chain connects TRBV29-1 to TRBJ2-1, with D unclear. Germline V lookup: CDR1 SQVTM, CDR2 ANQGSEA. V was clipped by 8 bases and J by 6 bases, with 17 bases between them. The CDR3 is 13 residues long.

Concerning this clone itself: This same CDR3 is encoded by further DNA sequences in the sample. CDR3 sequence: CASSYSQGTYEQYF. The CDR3 DNA reads TGTGCCAGCAGTTACTCTCAGGGAACCTACGAGCAGTACTTC. The chain couples TRBV6-5 to TRBJ2-7, with a possible D match to TRBD1 (5 bases). Germline CDR1 MNHEY, CDR2 SVGAGI. The CDR3 is made up of 14 amino acids. V was pared by 0 bases and J by 2 bases, with 8 bases between.